This record concerns one T cell receptor beta chain sequence. Its target is not known. This CDR3 is also generated by other DNA sequences in the sample. 60 Vbeta and 13 Jbeta primers were used in PCR. The protocol was immunoSEQ multiplex PCR, while the TCRdb copy is restricted to in-frame clones and leaves out a portion. The sample records 100,000 or so clones, approximately 77% being singletons. The sample originates from a study of cytomegalovirus exposure and HLA in healthy donors. The length of the CDR3 is 11 residues. Deletions cut 0 bases from V and 5 bases from J, with 3 bases between. CDR1 is GTSNPN and CDR2 is SVGIG in the germline V gene (reference sequence). Findings and limits, study-wide: A list of 164 TCR beta chains associated with cytomegalovirus was given. Association of a missense DCLRE1C variant with TCR beta V- and J-gene trimming was reported in a later analysis.

This TCR derives from a middle-aged woman in good health and CMV-seronegative. The sample comprised PBMCs. This rearrangement joins TRBV30 to TRBJ2-3; D unclear. Here the CDR3 DNA reads TGTGCCTGGAGTGTGAGAGATACGCAGTATTTT. This sequence encodes CAWSVRDTQYF.